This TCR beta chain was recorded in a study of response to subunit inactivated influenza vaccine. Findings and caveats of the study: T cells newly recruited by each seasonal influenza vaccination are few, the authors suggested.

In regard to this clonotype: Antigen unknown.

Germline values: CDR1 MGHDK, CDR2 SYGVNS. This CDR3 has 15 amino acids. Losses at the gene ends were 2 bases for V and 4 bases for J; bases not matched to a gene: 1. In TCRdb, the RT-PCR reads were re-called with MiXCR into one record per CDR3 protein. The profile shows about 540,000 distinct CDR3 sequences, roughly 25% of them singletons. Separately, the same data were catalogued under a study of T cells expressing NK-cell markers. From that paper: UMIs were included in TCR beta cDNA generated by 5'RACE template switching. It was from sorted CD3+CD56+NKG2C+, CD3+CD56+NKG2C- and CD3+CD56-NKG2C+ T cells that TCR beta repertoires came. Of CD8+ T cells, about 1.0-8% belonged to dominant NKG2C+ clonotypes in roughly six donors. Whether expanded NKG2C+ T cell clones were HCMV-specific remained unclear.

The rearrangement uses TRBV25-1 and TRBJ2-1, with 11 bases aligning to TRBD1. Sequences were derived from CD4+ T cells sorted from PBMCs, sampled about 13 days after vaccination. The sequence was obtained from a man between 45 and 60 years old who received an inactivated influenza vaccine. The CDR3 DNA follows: TGTGCCAGCAGTGAAGGGACAGGGGGATACAATGAGCAGTTCTTC. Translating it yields CASSEGTGGYNEQFF.